This TCR beta chain comes out of a study of T cell changes during pregnancy in multiple sclerosis. V lost 5 bases and J lost 3; bases outside the gene matches: 17. CDR3 length: 17 residues. Germline-derived CDR1 and CDR2 are SQVTM and ANQGSEA. Repertoires were generated with immunoSEQ multiplex PCR, while TCRdb's copy carries only in-frame clones and drops some. There are fewer than 25,000 clones in the sample; 85% to 90% occur only once, and approximately 0.98% lies in the top ten. The chain joins TRBV29-1 to TRBJ2-5, with 8 bases that match TRBD2. Sequencing used CD4+ T cells from peripheral blood mononuclear cells, obtained in the second trimester of pregnancy. The source is a female donor in good health, enrolled as a control in a pregnancy study. This chain's CDR3 is CSVHRRTSRRNKETQYF. The DNA for the CDR3 is TGCAGCGTTCACAGAAGGACTAGCCGACGGAATAAAGAGACCCAGTACTTC.